Shown below are 28 T cell receptor beta chains from a single sample sequenced in a study of shared clonotypes between healthy human individuals. Only CD45RO-negative cells positively selected for CCR7 counted as naive CD8 cells, so terminally differentiated effector memory CD45RA+ cells were excluded. Some clones are missing from TCRdb's copy, which holds only in-frame ones; the method was immunoSEQ multiplex PCR. The sample shows just over 2,000,000 clones, about 95% of them seen only once. The specimen sequenced was naive CD8+ T cells sorted from blood. Source of these receptors: a young man in good health.

The CDR3, as DNA: TGTGCCAGCAGCCCCGGCGGGGGTTACACAGATACGCAGTATTTT. This sequence encodes CASSPGGGYTDTQYF. The chain has TRBV5-6 and TRBJ2-3, with TRBD2 matching 7 bases. V trimming: 4 bases; J trimming: 2 bases; junction bases outside the gene matches: 7. The CDR3 spans 15 residues. Germline CDR1 is SGHDT and CDR2 is YYEEEE.

The chain uses TRBV10-3 and TRBJ2-3; the match to TRBD2 covers 7 bases. V trimming: 3 bases; J trimming: 4 bases; junction bases outside the gene matches: 10. The germline V gene encodes CDR1 ENHRY and CDR2 SYGVKD. The CDR3 is 16 residues long. CDR3 in DNA: TGTGCCATCAGTGATTTGGACACTGCGGGGGCAGATACGCAGTATTTT. It specifies CAISDLDTAGADTQYF.

The chain couples TRBV30 to TRBJ2-7; the match to TRBD2 covers 11 bases. CDR1 GTSNPN and CDR2 SVGIG come from the germline V gene (reference sequence). The CDR3 has 15 residues. After removal of 3 bases from V and 3 bases from J, the junction contained 7 bases not matched to a gene. CDR3 loop: CAWRRTSGHSYEQYF. In DNA form, the CDR3 reads TGTGCCTGGAGAAGGACTAGCGGGCATAGCTACGAGCAGTACTTC.

The chain joins TRBV5-6 to TRBJ2-2; D is perhaps TRBD1 (6 bases). CDR1 is SGHDT, CDR2 YYEEEE, per germline. Trimming removed 4 bases at V and 5 bases at J, with 15 bases between. The CDR3 consists of 15 residues. CDR3 sequence reads: CASSDPGHSTGELFF. DNA for the CDR3: TGTGCCAGCAGCGATCCGGGACACTCTACCGGGGAGCTGTTTTTT. Full variable domain (rest looked up from reference TRBV5-6 and TRBJ2-2): DAGVTQSPTHLIKTRGQQVTLRCSPKSGHDTVSWYQQALGQGPQFIFQYYEEEERQRGNFPDRFSGHQFPNYSSELNVNALLLGDSALYLCASSDPGHSTGELFFGEGSRLTVL.

This clone was observed a few times. The chain couples TRBV7-9 to TRBJ1-5, with no clear D. CDR1 SEHNR and CDR2 FQNEAQ come from the germline V gene (reference sequence). The length of the CDR3 is 15 residues. V was trimmed by 5 bases and J by 3 bases, leaving 14 bases between them. DNA for the CDR3: TGTGCCAGCAGCCCCTATGGCGGGTACAATCAGCCCCAGCATTTT. Translation gives CASSPYGGYNQPQHF.

The chain is built from TRBV28 and TRBJ1-5; TRBD1 is a possible D gene (6 bases). The germline gives CDR1 MDHEN, CDR2 SYDVKM. V lost 4 bases to trimming and J lost 2 bases, with 12 bases between them. The CDR3 is made up of 15 amino acids. In nucleotides, the CDR3 is TGTGCCAGCAGTTCTGCCCCAGGGGGCAATCAGCCCCAGCATTTT. Its protein product is CASSSAPGGNQPQHF. The variable domain in full, with the rest retrieved from reference TRBV28 and TRBJ1-5, is DVKVTQSSRYLVKRTGEKVFLECVQDMDHENMFWYRQDPGLGLRLIYFSYDVKMKEKGDIPEGYSVSREKKERFSLILESASTNQTSMYLCASSSAPGGNQPQHFGDGTRLSIL.

The V call is TRBV6-5, the J call TRBJ2-1; D is undetermined. The CDR3 consists of 14 residues. With 0 bases removed from V and 9 bases from J, the gap between germline ends came to 12 bases. Germline V gene lookup returns CDR1 MNHEY and CDR2 SVGAGI. The CDR3, as DNA: TGTGCCAGCAGTTACTCTTATTTGGGTACTGAGCAGTTCTTC. As protein: CASSYSYLGTEQFF.

The V and J genes are TRBV6-6 and TRBJ1-1; tentatively, D is TRBD1 (6 bases). The CDR3 spans 16 residues. V was cut by 6 bases and J by 6 bases, with 23 bases left in between. The germline CDR1 and CDR2 sequences are MNHNY and SVGAGI (reference sequence). The CDR3 DNA reads TGTGCCAGCAGCCTTACCCCCCCCCGGGGGCTCTCTGAAGCTTTCTTT. Residues: CASSLTPPRGLSEAFF.

The chain couples TRBV5-8 to TRBJ1-1, with a weak D call TRBD1 (5 bases). Trimming took 3 bases from V and 4 from J, leaving 13 bases between them. This CDR3 comprises 14 residues. CDR1 and CDR2 from the germline V gene are SGHTS and YDEGEE. As DNA, the CDR3 is TGTGCCAGCAGCTCACAGGATGGCGTCACTGAAGCTTTCTTT. As protein: CASSSQDGVTEAFF. The full variable domain, its missing parts supplied by reference TRBV5-8 and TRBJ1-1, is EAGVTQSPTHLIKTRGQQATLRCSPISGHTSVYWYQQALGLGLQFLLWYDEGEERNRGNFPPRFSGRQFPNYSSELNVNALELEDSALYLCASSSQDGVTEAFFGQGTRLTVV.

This chain uses TRBV29-1 with TRBJ2-3; 11 bases agree with TRBD2. The CDR3 is 15 amino acids. Germline V CDR1 and CDR2: SQVTM, ANQGSEA. With V trimmed by 6 bases and J by 4 bases, 9 bases remained unmatched. The CDR3 sequence: CSVPLLAGVPDTQYF. DNA for the CDR3: TGCAGCGTACCGCTACTAGCGGGGGTCCCAGATACGCAGTATTTT.

The V gene is TRBV5-1, the J gene TRBJ1-2; the D gene is possibly TRBD1 (6 bases). Germline values: CDR1 SGHRS, CDR2 YFSETQ. The CDR3 runs 13 residues. Trimming pared 5 bases from V and 3 bases from J, leaving 11 bases between. Here the CDR3 reads CASRAPGDYGYTF. The DNA for the CDR3 is TGCGCCAGCAGGGCCCCAGGGGACTATGGCTACACCTTC.

This clone was detected only once. The chain combines TRBV30 with TRBJ1-2; TRBD1 matches at 10 bases. The V gene's germline CDR1 is GTSNPN and CDR2 SVGIG (reference sequence). There are 12 residues in the CDR3. Germline trimming cut 8 bases from V and 8 bases from J; bases unmatched to any gene: 8. DNA of the CDR3: TGTGCCGGTGAGACAGGGGGCGTCGGCTACACCTTC. It specifies CAGETGGVGYTF.

The genes are TRBV6-5 and TRBJ2-3; D might be TRBD1 or TRBD2, each matching 6 bases. Per the germline V gene, CDR1 is MNHEY and CDR2 is SVGAGI. This CDR3 spans 15 amino acids. With 7 bases removed from V and 2 bases from J, the gap between germline ends came to 16 bases. CDR3 sequence: CASNPGEAYTDTQYF. CDR3 bases: TGTGCCAGCAATCCAGGGGAGGCCTACACAGATACGCAGTATTTT.

This chain joins TRBV9 and TRBJ2-2; D perhaps matches TRBD2 (7 bases). Between the trimmed V and J ends, which lost 4 bases and 6 bases, there was a span of 19 bases. This CDR3 contains 16 residues. Germline-derived CDR1 and CDR2 are SGDLS and YYNGEE. CDR3 protein: CASSPLPIGGAGELFF. CDR3 sequence (DNA): TGTGCCAGCAGCCCGCTCCCAATAGGGGGGGCCGGGGAGCTGTTTTTT.

The chain combines TRBV12-5 with TRBJ2-7; unclear D gene. This CDR3 contains 11 residues. Germline V lookup: CDR1 LGHNT, CDR2 FRNRAP. Trimming shortened V by 5 bases and J by 3 bases, and 5 bases separated the two germline ends. The CDR3 protein is CASGAGYEQYF. For the CDR3, the DNA is TGTGCTAGTGGTGCCGGCTACGAGCAGTACTTC.

The chain recombines TRBV19 with TRBJ1-5, with TRBD1 matching 8 bases. The CDR3 spans 17 residues. Germline loops: CDR1 LNHDA, CDR2 SQIVND (reference sequence). The V segment lost 7 bases and the J segment 7 bases; nucleotides outside the gene matches: 18. The CDR3 DNA reads as TGTGCCAGTAAACCCACAAAGACAGGGGAGGTCCGGCAGCCCCAGCATTTT. The encoded protein is CASKPTKTGEVRQPQHF. The whole variable domain, filled in from reference TRBV19 and TRBJ1-5, reads DGGITQSPKYLFRKEGQNVTLSCEQNLNHDAMYWYRQDPGQGLRLIYYSQIVNDFQKGDIAEGYSVSREKKESFPLTVTSAQKNPTAFYLCASKPTKTGEVRQPQHFGDGTRLSIL.

The chain joins TRBV28 to TRBJ1-1; TRBD1 is a possible D gene (6 bases). The CDR3 runs 15 residues. V dropped 3 bases and J dropped 0 bases, with 11 bases sitting between them. Germline CDR1 reads MDHEN; CDR2 reads SYDVKM. DNA of the CDR3: TGTGCCAGCAGTTTCCGGGGGCGGGTGAACACTGAAGCTTTCTTT. This translates into CASSFRGRVNTEAFF.

The V call is TRBV7-9, the J call TRBJ2-1; 12 bases match TRBD2. This CDR3 is 18 amino acids long. Germline V CDR1 and CDR2: SEHNR, FQNEAQ (reference sequence). J lost 8 bases, V lost 0 bases, and 11 bases had no gene match. The CDR3 region is CASSLAYSTSGRSYEQFF. CDR3 nucleotides: TGTGCCAGCAGCTTAGCCTACTCGACTAGCGGGAGAAGCTATGAGCAGTTCTTC.

The rearrangement links TRBV13 to TRBJ1-2, with D possibly being TRBD1 (6 bases). V lost 6 bases to trimming and J lost 5 bases, with 22 bases between them. This CDR3 has 16 amino acids. Germline lookup yields CDR1 PRHDT and CDR2 FYEKMQ (reference sequence). The CDR3 here is CASSSRMGAWYYGYTF. The CDR3 nucleotides are TGTGCCAGCAGTTCAAGGATGGGGGCTTGGTATTATGGCTACACCTTC.

The rearrangement joins TRBV5-6 to TRBJ2-2; maybe TRBD1 (6 bases). Germline CDR1 and CDR2: SGHDT and YYEEEE. Trimming stripped 0 bases from V and 0 bases from J, with 9 bases between. The CDR3 spans 16 residues. CDR3 in amino acids: CASSLVPGANTGELFF. Here the CDR3 DNA reads TGTGCCAGCAGCTTGGTACCAGGGGCGAACACCGGGGAGCTGTTTTTT. The variable domain in full, with the rest retrieved from reference TRBV5-6 and TRBJ2-2, is DAGVTQSPTHLIKTRGQQVTLRCSPKSGHDTVSWYQQALGQGPQFIFQYYEEEERQRGNFPDRFSGHQFPNYSSELNVNALLLGDSALYLCASSLVPGANTGELFFGEGSRLTVL.

As regards this clone: The sample carries other DNA sequences with the same CDR3. J is TRBJ2-1 and V is TRBV27; TRBD2 might be the D (5 bases). The CDR3 is 14 residues long. V lost 2 bases, J lost 2 bases, and 7 bases lay in between. Germline V gene lookup returns CDR1 MNHEY and CDR2 SMNVEV (reference sequence). The DNA of the CDR3 is TGTGCCAGCAGTTTAGGGAGCGCCTACAATGAGCAGTTCTTC. It is translated as CASSLGSAYNEQFF.

This CDR3 reads CASSHGGGELFF. The CDR3 nucleotides read TGTGCCAGCAGCCACGGGGGCGGGGAGCTGTTTTTT. The gene calls are TRBV9 and TRBJ2-2, with D perhaps matching TRBD2 (6 bases). There are 12 residues in the CDR3. Germline V gene data show CDR1 as SGDLS and CDR2 as YYNGEE. V was trimmed by 4 bases and J by 7 bases, leaving 8 bases between them. Drawing the rest from reference TRBV9 and TRBJ2-2, the complete variable domain is DSGVTQTPKHLITATGQRVTLRCSPRSGDLSVYWYQQSLDQGLQFLIQYYNGEERAKGNILERFSAQQFPDLHSELNLSSLELGDSALYFCASSHGGGELFFGEGSRLTVL.

The V and J genes are TRBV13 and TRBJ2-1; perhaps TRBD2 as D (6 bases). V gave up 0 bases and J gave up 9 bases, with 18 bases separating them. The CDR3 covers 16 residues. Germline CDR1 is PRHDT and CDR2 is FYEKMQ (reference sequence). CDR3 amino acids: CASSLGVDGSSREQFF. The CDR3 DNA reads as TGTGCCAGCAGCTTAGGCGTGGACGGGAGTTCTCGTGAGCAGTTCTTC.

This chain uses TRBV5-8 with TRBJ2-3; the D is unclear. The CDR3 spans 15 residues. The germline V gene has CDR1 SGHTS and CDR2 YDEGEE. Trimming shortened V by 4 bases and J by 2 bases, and 14 bases separated the two germline ends. CDR3 residues: CASSLSEVDTDTQYF. Written as DNA, the CDR3 is TGTGCCAGCAGCCTGTCGGAAGTGGACACAGATACGCAGTATTTT. The full variable domain, in which reference TRBV5-8 and TRBJ2-3 provide the parts outside the CDR3, is EAGVTQSPTHLIKTRGQQATLRCSPISGHTSVYWYQQALGLGLQFLLWYDEGEERNRGNFPPRFSGRQFPNYSSELNVNALELEDSALYLCASSLSEVDTDTQYFGPGTRLTVL.

The V and J genes are TRBV10-2 and TRBJ2-3; D possibly corresponds to TRBD1 (5 bases). The CDR3 extends over 14 amino acids. V dropped 10 bases and J dropped 0 bases, with 14 bases sitting between them. CDR1 is WSHSY and CDR2 is SAAADI in the germline V gene. The CDR3 protein is CATRVGVSTDTQYF. CDR3 DNA sequence: TGCGCCACTCGGGTAGGGGTTAGCACAGATACGCAGTATTTT.

This CDR3 reads CASKPGDGNTEAFF. The CDR3 DNA follows: TGCGCCAGCAAACCAGGGGACGGGAACACTGAAGCTTTCTTT. The chain uses TRBV4-1 and TRBJ1-1; TRBD1 might be the D (6 bases). Deletions cut 7 bases from V and 1 base from J, with 13 bases between. The CDR3 is made up of 14 amino acids. CDR1 and CDR2 (germline): MGHRA, YSYEKL.

The genes are TRBV5-1 and TRBJ2-7; D remains unclear. CDR3 length equals 14 residues. The germline V and J ends were trimmed by 3 bases and 5 bases, with 15 bases remaining between them. Germline V gives CDR1 SGHRS, CDR2 YFSETQ. The CDR3 is CASSWVDVEDEQYF. In DNA, the CDR3 is TGCGCCAGCAGCTGGGTCGACGTTGAGGACGAGCAGTACTTC.

The chain has TRBV28 and TRBJ1-2; D may be TRBD1 (5 bases). The CDR3 covers 14 residues. The ends were cut back, 5 bases at V and 0 bases at J, with 10 bases in the middle. In germline, CDR1 is MDHEN, CDR2 SYDVKM. The chain's CDR3 is CASSIRVANYGYTF. The CDR3 region has the DNA TGTGCCAGCAGTATCAGGGTAGCTAACTATGGCTACACCTTC.